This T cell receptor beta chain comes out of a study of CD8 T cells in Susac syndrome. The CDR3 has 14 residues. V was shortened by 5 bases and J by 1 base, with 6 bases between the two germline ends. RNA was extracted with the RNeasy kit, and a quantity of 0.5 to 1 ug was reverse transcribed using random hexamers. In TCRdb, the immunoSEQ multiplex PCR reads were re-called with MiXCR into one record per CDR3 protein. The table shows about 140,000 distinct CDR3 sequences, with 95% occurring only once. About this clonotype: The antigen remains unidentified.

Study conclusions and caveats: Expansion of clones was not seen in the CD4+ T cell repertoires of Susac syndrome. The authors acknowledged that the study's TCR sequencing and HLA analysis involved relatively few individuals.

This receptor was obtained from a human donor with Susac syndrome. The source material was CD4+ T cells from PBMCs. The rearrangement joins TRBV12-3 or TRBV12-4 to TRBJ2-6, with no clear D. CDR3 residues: CASSPNSGANVLTF. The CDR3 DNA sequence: TGTGCCAGCAGTCCCAATTCTGGGGCCAACGTCCTGACTTTC.